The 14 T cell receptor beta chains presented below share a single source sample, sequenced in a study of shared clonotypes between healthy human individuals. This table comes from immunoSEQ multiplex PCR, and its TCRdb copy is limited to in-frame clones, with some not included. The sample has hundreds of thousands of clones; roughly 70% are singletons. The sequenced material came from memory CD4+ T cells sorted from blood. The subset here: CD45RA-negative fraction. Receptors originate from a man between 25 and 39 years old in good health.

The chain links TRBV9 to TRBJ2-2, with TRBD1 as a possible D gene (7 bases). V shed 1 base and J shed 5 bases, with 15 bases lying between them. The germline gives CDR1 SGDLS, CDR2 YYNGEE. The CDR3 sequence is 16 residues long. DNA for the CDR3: TGTGCCAGCAGCGTATCCGCGGCAGGGGGGACCGGGGAGCTGTTTTTT. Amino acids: CASSVSAAGGTGELFF.

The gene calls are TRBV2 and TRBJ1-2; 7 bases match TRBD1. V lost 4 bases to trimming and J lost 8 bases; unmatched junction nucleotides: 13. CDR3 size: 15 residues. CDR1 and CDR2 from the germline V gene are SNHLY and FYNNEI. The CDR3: CASSAQTGKFDGYTF. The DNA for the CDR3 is TGTGCCAGCAGTGCCCAGACAGGGAAATTCGACGGCTACACCTTC.

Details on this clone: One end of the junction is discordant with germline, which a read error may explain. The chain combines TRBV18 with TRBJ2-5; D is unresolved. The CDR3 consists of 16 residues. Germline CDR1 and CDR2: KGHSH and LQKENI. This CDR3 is CASSPVEFGSQGTQYF. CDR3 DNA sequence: TGTGCCAGCTCACCGGTTGAGTTTGGATCTCAAGGGACCCAGTACTTC.

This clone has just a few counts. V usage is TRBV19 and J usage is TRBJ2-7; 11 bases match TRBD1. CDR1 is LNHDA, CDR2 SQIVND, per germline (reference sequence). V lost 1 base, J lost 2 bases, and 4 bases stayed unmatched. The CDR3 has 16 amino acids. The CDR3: CASSIGWTGGTYEQYF. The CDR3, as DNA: TGTGCCAGTAGTATAGGCTGGACAGGGGGCACCTACGAGCAGTACTTC.

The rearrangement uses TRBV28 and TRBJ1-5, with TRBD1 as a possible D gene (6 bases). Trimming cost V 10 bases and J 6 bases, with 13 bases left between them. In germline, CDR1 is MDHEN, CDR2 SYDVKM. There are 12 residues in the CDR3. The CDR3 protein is CAIAIRGQPQHF. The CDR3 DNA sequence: TGTGCCATAGCGATCAGGGGTCAGCCCCAGCATTTT.

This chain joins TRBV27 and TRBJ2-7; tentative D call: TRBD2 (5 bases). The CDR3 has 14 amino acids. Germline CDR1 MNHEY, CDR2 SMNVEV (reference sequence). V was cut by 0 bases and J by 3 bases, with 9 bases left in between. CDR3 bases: TGTGCCAGCAGTTTATCACGAGGGAGCTACGAGCAGTACTTC. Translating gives CASSLSRGSYEQYF.

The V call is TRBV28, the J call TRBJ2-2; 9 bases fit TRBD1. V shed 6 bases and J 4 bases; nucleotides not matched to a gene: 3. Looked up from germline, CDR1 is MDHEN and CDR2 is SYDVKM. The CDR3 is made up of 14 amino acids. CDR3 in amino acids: CASSLTGGTGELFF. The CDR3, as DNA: TGTGCCAGCAGCCTGACAGGGGGCACCGGGGAGCTGTTTTTT.

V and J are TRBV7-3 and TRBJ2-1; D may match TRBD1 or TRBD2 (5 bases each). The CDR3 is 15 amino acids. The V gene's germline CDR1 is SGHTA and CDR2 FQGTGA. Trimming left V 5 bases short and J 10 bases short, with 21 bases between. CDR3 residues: CASSRDGGYMGEQFF. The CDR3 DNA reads TGTGCCAGCAGCCGGGACGGCGGCTACATGGGGGAGCAGTTCTTC.

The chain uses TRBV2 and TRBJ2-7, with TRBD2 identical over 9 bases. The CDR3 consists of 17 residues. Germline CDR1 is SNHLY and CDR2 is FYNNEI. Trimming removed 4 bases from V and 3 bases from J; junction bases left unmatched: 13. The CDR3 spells CASSVPKTRAGGYEQYF. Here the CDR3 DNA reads TGTGCCAGCAGTGTCCCGAAAACAAGAGCGGGAGGCTACGAGCAGTACTTC.

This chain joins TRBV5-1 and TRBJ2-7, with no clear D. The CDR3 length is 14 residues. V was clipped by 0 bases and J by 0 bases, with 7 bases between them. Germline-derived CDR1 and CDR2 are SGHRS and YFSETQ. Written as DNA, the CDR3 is TGCGCCAGCAGCTTGGATAACTTCTCCTACGAGCAGTACTTC. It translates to CASSLDNFSYEQYF. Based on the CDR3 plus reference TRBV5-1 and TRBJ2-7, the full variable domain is KAGVTQTPRYLIKTRGQQVTLSCSPISGHRSVSWYQQTPGQGLQFLFEYFSETQRNKGNFPGRFSGRQFSNSRSEMNVSTLELGDSALYLCASSLDNFSYEQYFGPGTRLTVT.

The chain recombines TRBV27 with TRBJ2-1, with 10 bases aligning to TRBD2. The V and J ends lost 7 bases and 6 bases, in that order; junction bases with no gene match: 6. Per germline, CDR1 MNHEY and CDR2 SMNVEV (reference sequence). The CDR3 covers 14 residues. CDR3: CASTQLAGLNEQFF. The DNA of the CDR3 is TGTGCCAGCACACAACTAGCGGGACTCAATGAGCAGTTCTTC.

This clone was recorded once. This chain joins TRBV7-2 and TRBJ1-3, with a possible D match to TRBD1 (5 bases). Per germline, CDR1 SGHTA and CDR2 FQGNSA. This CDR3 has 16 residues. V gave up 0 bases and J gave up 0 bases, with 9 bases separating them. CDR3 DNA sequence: TGTGCCAGCAGCTTAGCGACAGTTAACTCTGGAAACACCATATATTTT. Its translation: CASSLATVNSGNTIYF.

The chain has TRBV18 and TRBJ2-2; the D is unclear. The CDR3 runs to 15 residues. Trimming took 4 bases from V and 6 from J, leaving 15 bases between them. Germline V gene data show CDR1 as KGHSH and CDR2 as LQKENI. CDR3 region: CASSRSPDAAGELFF. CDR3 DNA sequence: TGTGCCAGCTCACGATCACCGGACGCGGCCGGGGAGCTGTTTTTT.

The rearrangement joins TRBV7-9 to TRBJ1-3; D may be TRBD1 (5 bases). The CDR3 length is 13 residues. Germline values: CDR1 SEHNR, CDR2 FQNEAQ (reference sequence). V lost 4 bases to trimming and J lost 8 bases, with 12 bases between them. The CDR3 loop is CASSSSGGDTIYF. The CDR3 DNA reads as TGTGCCAGCAGCTCAAGTGGGGGGGACACCATATATTTT.